Sequencing of this TCR beta chain was carried out in a study of cytomegalovirus exposure and HLA in healthy donors. Concerning this clone itself: Its antigen is unknown.

Germline-derived CDR1 and CDR2 are MNHNS and SASEGT. With 4 bases removed from V and 2 bases from J, the gap between germline ends came to 19 bases. This CDR3 has 17 residues. The PCR made use of 60 Vbeta and 13 Jbeta primers. Clones were sequenced by immunoSEQ multiplex PCR, and TCRdb holds only the in-frame ones, with some missing. Of around 200,000 clones in the sample, about 80% are singletons; the top ten hold approximately 10%. Study-wide points: Most observed TCR sequences were rare, whereas some public TCRs were detected in many donors. It was reported that the classifier diagnosed cytomegalovirus status with high specificity and sensitivity in both the original and validation cohorts.

The chain couples TRBV6-1 to TRBJ2-3, with a tentative D call TRBD2 (6 bases). Sequenced: PBMCs. The receptor's source is a woman aged 45-59 years in good health and CMV-seropositive. CDR3 sequence reads: CASSATRSSGNTDTQYF. The CDR3 nucleotides read TGTGCCAGCAGTGCCACCAGGAGTAGCGGAAACACAGATACGCAGTATTTT.